These T cell receptor beta chains were read from a single sample in a study of Ad26.COV2.S vaccination and SARS-CoV-2 variants. Libraries were prepared by immunoSEQ multiplex PCR; TCRdb keeps only in-frame clonotypes and omits some of them. The table has some 420,000 clones, approximately 87% seen once; the top ten hold about 3.6%. Source: peripheral blood, taken in a trial of Ad26.COV2.S vaccine versus placebo. Receptor source: a person aged 18-65 years who received the Ad26.COV2.S COVID-19 vaccine or a placebo. Each CDR3 is given without its conserved first and last residue.

>TRBV11-2|15|TRBJ2-1
ASSLDLASGTYNEQF
>TRBV7-9|10|TRBJ2-3
ASSLLTDTQY
>TRBV5-1|14|TRBJ2-3
ASSRGTSGGTDTQY
>TRBV9|14|TRBJ2-2
ASTRTDRVFSGELF
>TRBV7-2|15|TRBJ1-1
ASSKSRGLGMNTEAF
>TRBV9|14|TRBJ2-1
ASSVTSGGVGNEQF
>TRBV28|10|TRBJ2-5
ASSSGGETQY
>TRBV6-5|12|TRBJ2-7
ASSPRGSGYEQY
>TRBV7-9|12|TRBJ2-3
ASSLTAGPDTQY
>TRBV9|11|TRBJ1-1
ASSIGPRAVAF
>TRBV30|10|TRBJ2-2
AWTSGTGELF
>TRBV30|11|TRBJ2-3
ACTPSGTDTQY
>TRBV6-5|13|TRBJ2-5
ASSSTGLIEETQY
>TRBV29-1|12|TRBJ2-7
SVVGPGGEVEQY
>TRBV9|12|TRBJ1-1
ASTLGPWGTEAF
>TRBV28|11|TRBJ2-5
ASLHRGPETQY
>TRBV5-1|14|TRBJ2-7
ASSLGLGGFSYEQY
>TRBV12-3/TRBV12-4|9|TRBJ2-1
ASSFTEKQF
>TRBV3-1/TRBV3-2|14|TRBJ2-6
ASSHLTSSGANVLT
>TRBV6-2/TRBV6-3|10|TRBJ2-3
ASSLLPYPQY
>TRBV7-2|13|TRBJ1-4
ASSPPGTGNEKLF
>TRBV11-2|18|TRBJ2-7
ASSLERWDYRMKSSYEQY
>TRBV7-2|14|TRBJ2-6
ASSPSLVSGANVLT
>TRBV7-7|10|TRBJ2-5
ASSSGGATQY
>TRBV7-2|14|TRBJ2-1
ASSLVGGSSYNEQF
>TRBV5-1|12|TRBJ1-1
ASSLAGVGTEAF
>TRBV2|12|TRBJ2-3
ASIRDRRTDTQY
>TRBV28|14|TRBJ1-4
ASSLPRTLGNERLF
>TRBV19|12|TRBJ1-5
ASSIPEGVQPQH
>TRBV9|8|TRBJ1-2
ASRGEGYT
>TRBV5-4|12|TRBJ2-5
ASSLLGGQETQY
>TRBV5-1|12|TRBJ1-2
ASSLGQGSSGYT
>TRBV4-3|14|TRBJ2-3
ASSRGQFRATDTQY
>TRBV19|15|TRBJ2-2
ASSIPWTGTNTGELF
>TRBV28|11|TRBJ2-2
ASSPANTGELF
>TRBV19|11|TRBJ1-1
ASSPRSGLEAF
>TRBV10-3|13|TRBJ2-5
AISESTRQGETQY
>TRBV19|15|TRBJ2-3
ASSRWALAGSTDTQY
>TRBV5-1|15|TRBJ2-1
ASSPGTSGGAINEQF
>TRBV5-1|14|TRBJ2-1
ASSVTSGGPYNEQF
>TRBV5-6|11|TRBJ2-7
ASSFLSTYEQY
>TRBV19|14|TRBJ1-4
ASSPPGQGEDEKLF
>TRBV18|10|TRBJ1-1
ASSPPGGEAF
>TRBV28|11|TRBJ1-2
ASSLSEYYGYT
>TRBV6-2/TRBV6-3|13|TRBJ2-2
ASSLRLGSTGELF